This record covers a single T cell receptor beta chain. Its specificity is not known. This sample is part of a study of molecular identifiers for immune sequencing clone quantification. RNA fractions of 10%, 30% or 50% and roughly 19,000 to 1,000,000 sorted cells were the source of naive CD8 libraries. The CDR3 covers 16 residues. With 6 bases clipped from V and 7 bases from J, the junction kept 11 bases outside the gene matches. Germline loops: CDR1 MNHEY, CDR2 SVGEGT. Notes on the study in general: In CMV-specific effectors, clones above 20 copies held over 97% of molecules; naive, under 1%. Detection of one spiked Jurkat cell's TCR RNA reportedly worked in around 1 million naive cells.

TCRdb reprocessed the PCR reads with MiXCR, giving one entry per CDR3 protein. The sample yields around 460,000 distinct CDR3 sequences, over 20% seen once. The source of this sequence is a human donor in good health. Some libraries in this study had Jurkat cell RNA spiked in. The V and J genes are TRBV6-2 or TRBV6-3 and TRBJ2-1; 11 bases are a match to TRBD2. Sequencing used naive CD8+ T cells from blood, with Jurkat cell RNA spiked in. The sample's subset: FACS-sorted CD8+CD4-CCR7+CD45RA+ naive T cells. The CDR3 sequence: CASSLNGASGGNEQFF. CDR3 bases: TGTGCCAGCAGCCTTAATGGGGCTAGCGGGGGGAATGAGCAGTTCTTC.